This passage covers 14 T cell receptor beta chains from one sample sequenced in a study of T cell responses to AZD1222 COVID-19 vaccine. The assay was immunoSEQ multiplex PCR, and TCRdb's table has in-frame clones only and misses some. There are approximately 200,000 clones in the sample; just over 90% occur only once, and approximately 3.4% lies in the top ten. This sample comprised peripheral blood, obtained 28 days after the second AZD1222 dose. These receptors all stem from an adult who received the AZD1222 COVID-19 vaccine.

CDR3 in amino acids: CASSLNSPGANEKLFF. In DNA, the CDR3 is TGCGCCAGCAGCTTGAATTCGCCAGGGGCGAATGAAAAACTGTTTTTT. This chain links TRBV5-1 with TRBJ1-4, with D possibly matching TRBD1 (6 bases). Germline assignment: CDR1 SGHRS and CDR2 YFSETQ. V was clipped by 1 base and J by 5 bases, with 15 bases between them. CDR3 length: 16 amino acids.

The chain has TRBV11-3 and TRBJ1-1, with 11 positions matching TRBD1. Trimming took 6 bases from V and 3 from J; bases not matched to a gene: 12. In germline, CDR1 is SGHNT, CDR2 YENEEA. The CDR3 runs to 17 residues. CDR3 sequence reads: CASSYGDGGQGDTEAFF. Here the CDR3 DNA reads TGTGCCAGCAGTTACGGGGACGGGGGACAGGGGGACACTGAAGCTTTCTTT.

A single count supports this clone. The chain combines TRBV2 with TRBJ2-1; D perhaps matches TRBD1 (7 bases). Per germline, CDR1 SNHLY and CDR2 FYNNEI. This CDR3 contains 18 residues. Trimming left V 4 bases short and J 5 bases short, with 24 bases between. CDR3 sequence reads: CASSGHSRRGGGDNEQFF. CDR3 bases: TGTGCCAGCAGTGGGCACTCTCGTCGAGGGGGCGGGGACAATGAGCAGTTCTTC.

V and J are TRBV9 and TRBJ2-2; 8 positions match TRBD2. The CDR3 is made up of 16 amino acids. CDR1 and CDR2 from the germline V gene are SGDLS and YYNGEE. The junction had 6 bases not matched to a gene; V was cut back by 0 bases and J by 5 bases. CDR3 nucleotide sequence: TGTGCCAGCAGCGTAGTAGGGGGACTAGGGACCGGGGAGCTGTTTTTT. Translation gives CASSVVGGLGTGELFF.

CDR3 nucleotides: TGTGCCACCAGCCCGCCAACTAGACCCTACGAGCAGTACTTC. Protein: CATSPPTRPYEQYF. V is TRBV15 and J is TRBJ2-7; possible D gene TRBD2, 5 bases. The V gene lost 5 bases and the J gene lost 2 bases, with 13 bases spanning the gap. Per germline, CDR1 LNHNV and CDR2 YYDKDF (reference sequence). The CDR3 sequence is 14 residues long.

As DNA, the CDR3 is TGTGCCAGCAGCCCAACGGGACGCGGGGAAAAACTGTTTTTT. Translating gives CASSPTGRGEKLFF. The chain employs TRBV3-1 (or the pseudogene TRBV3-2) and TRBJ1-4; D is perhaps TRBD1 (5 bases). CDR1 LGHDT and CDR2 YNNKEL come from the germline V gene (reference sequence). CDR3 length: 14 amino acids. V lost 4 bases to trimming and J lost 8 bases, with 14 bases between them.

V and J are TRBV6-2 or TRBV6-3 and TRBJ2-3; D remains ambiguous. Germline CDR1 MNHEY, CDR2 SVGEGT. V dropped 4 bases and J dropped 0 bases, with 14 bases sitting between them. CDR3 length: 16 amino acids. The CDR3 region is CASSLQPATSTDTQYF. CDR3 sequence (DNA): TGTGCCAGCAGTTTACAGCCGGCGACTAGCACAGATACGCAGTATTTT.

V is TRBV11-2 and J is TRBJ2-7; TRBD2 matches 9 bases. After removal of 3 bases from V and 1 base from J, the junction contained 4 bases not matched to a gene. CDR3 length equals 15 residues. Per germline, CDR1 SGHAT and CDR2 FQNNGV. The CDR3 reads CASSLWLAGSYEQYF. The CDR3 DNA reads as TGTGCCAGCAGCTTGTGGCTAGCGGGGTCCTACGAGCAGTACTTC.

The chain is built from TRBV24-1 and TRBJ2-1; TRBD2 is a possible D gene (6 bases). Between the trimmed V and J ends, which lost 1 base and 0 bases, there was a span of 18 bases. This CDR3 region has 19 residues. Per germline, CDR1 KGHDR and CDR2 SFDVKD. The CDR3 region is CATSDLVAGPYNSYNEQFF. The CDR3 bases are TGTGCCACCAGTGATTTAGTCGCGGGACCCTACAACTCCTACAATGAGCAGTTCTTC.

This clone has a single count. The chain carries TRBV24-1 and TRBJ2-1, with 8 bases lining up with TRBD1. The ends lost 6 bases at V and 7 bases at J; junction bases unmatched: 4. Germline-derived CDR1 and CDR2 are KGHDR and SFDVKD. CDR3 length equals 13 residues. CDR3 nucleotide sequence: TGTGCCACCAGTAATTACAGGGGGAATGAGCAGTTCTTC. Its translation: CATSNYRGNEQFF.

This chain connects TRBV11-1 to TRBJ1-4; TRBD1 might be the D (5 bases). V was clipped by 3 bases and J by 8 bases, with 19 bases between them. The CDR3 totals 16 residues. Germline V gives CDR1 SGHAT, CDR2 FQDESV (reference sequence). In DNA form, the CDR3 reads TGTGCCAGCAGCTTGCGGACAAGCGGGGGACTCGAAAAACTGTTTTTT. Residues: CASSLRTSGGLEKLFF.

The DNA for the CDR3 is TGCGCCAGTTCTCGACAGGGGAAAAGTGAAAAACTGTTTTTT. Amino acids: CASSRQGKSEKLFF. The gene calls are TRBV10-1 and TRBJ1-4; 8 nucleotides match TRBD1. The trim removed 9 bases at V and 7 bases at J, leaving 10 bases unmatched. CDR1 WNHNN and CDR2 SYGVQD come from the germline V gene (reference sequence). The CDR3 contains 14 residues.

This clone was found a few times. CDR3 nucleotide sequence: TGTGCCAGCAGCTGGCAGGGCTTCGGGAATGGCTACACCTTC. Translating it yields CASSWQGFGNGYTF. V usage is TRBV3-1 (or the pseudogene TRBV3-2) and J usage is TRBJ1-2; possibly TRBD1 for D (5 bases). The CDR3 consists of 14 residues. V was clipped by 5 bases and J by 6 bases, with 16 bases between them. The germline V gene encodes CDR1 LGHDT and CDR2 YNNKEL (reference sequence).

The chain carries TRBV5-1 and TRBJ2-1; no definite D call. Germline CDR1 is SGHRS and CDR2 is YFSETQ. The V end lost 0 bases, the J end lost 10 bases, and 8 bases lay between the germline ends. This CDR3 comprises 12 residues. CDR3 sequence: CASSLEAREQFF. DNA for the CDR3: TGCGCCAGCAGCTTGGAGGCTAGGGAGCAGTTCTTC.